These 27 T cell receptor beta chains came from one sample sequenced in a study of control samples from healthy donors and cancer patients. Profiled with immunoSEQ multiplex PCR; TCRdb holds only in-frame clones, not every one. There are 84,000 or so clones in the sample; roughly 88% occur only once, and 11% lies in the top ten. Sequencing was carried out using PBMCs. All receptors derive from a man aged 55 to 69 with head and neck cancer.

This clone appeared once. The chain couples TRBV19 to TRBJ1-6; D unclear. The V gene's germline CDR1 is LNHDA and CDR2 SQIVND (reference sequence). This CDR3 has 16 amino acids. Trimming took off 5 bases at V and 3 bases at J, with 14 bases between the two ends. CDR3 DNA sequence: TGTGCCAGTAGTGATACAGTTAAGGACTATAATTCACCCCTCCACTTT. Translating gives CASSDTVKDYNSPLHF. The full variable domain, in which reference TRBV19 and TRBJ1-6 provide the parts outside the CDR3, is DGGITQSPKYLFRKEGQNVTLSCEQNLNHDAMYWYRQDPGQGLRLIYYSQIVNDFQKGDIAEGYSVSREKKESFPLTVTSAQKNPTAFYLCASSDTVKDYNSPLHFGNGTRLTVT.

This chain joins TRBV5-1 and TRBJ2-2, with TRBD2 matching 7 bases. The V and J ends lost 3 bases and 5 bases, in that order; junction bases with no gene match: 7. The CDR3 has 15 residues. Germline CDR1 is SGHRS and CDR2 is YFSETQ. For the CDR3, the DNA is TGCGCCAGCAGCTCTCGGACTAGGGGAACCGGGGAGCTGTTTTTT. It is translated as CASSSRTRGTGELFF.

The chain recombines TRBV13 with TRBJ2-5; 7 bases map to TRBD2. This CDR3 has 13 residues. Germline CDR1 PRHDT, CDR2 FYEKMQ (reference sequence). After removal of 5 bases from V and 4 bases from J, the junction contained 4 bases not matched to a gene. The CDR3, as DNA: TGTGCCAGCAGCCCAAGGGAGGGAGAGACCCAGTACTTC. Its translation is CASSPREGETQYF.

This clone was counted a single time. The gene calls are TRBV28 and TRBJ2-1, with 10 bases that match TRBD2. With 5 bases clipped from V and 9 bases from J, the junction kept 7 bases outside the gene matches. The length of the CDR3 is 14 residues. Germline CDR1 and CDR2: MDHEN and SYDVKM. As DNA, the CDR3 is TGTGCCAGCAGTAGGTCCCCTAGCGGGAGTGAGCAGTTCTTC. It translates to CASSRSPSGSEQFF.

The CDR3 DNA follows: TGTGCCAGCAGCTTAATGGTCGCAGATACGCAGTATTTT. It yields the protein CASSLMVADTQYF. V and J are TRBV11-3 and TRBJ2-3; D not certain. V lost 2 bases, J lost 4 bases, and 7 bases lay in between. Germline V gives CDR1 SGHNT, CDR2 YENEEA. This CDR3 is 13 amino acids long.

This clone was seen once. The CDR3 loop is CASSSRQETQYF. The CDR3 DNA sequence: TGTGCCAGCAGTTCTAGGCAAGAGACCCAGTACTTC. The V and J genes are TRBV6-5 and TRBJ2-5; D is unclear. Germline CDR1 and CDR2: MNHEY and SVGAGI. The length of the CDR3 is 12 residues. Deletions cut 4 bases from V and 2 bases from J, with 5 bases between.

This rearrangement joins TRBV6-5 to TRBJ1-2; 10 nucleotides line up with TRBD1. This CDR3 has 15 amino acids. V lost 0 bases to trimming and J lost 2 bases; unmatched junction nucleotides: 0. CDR1 is MNHEY, CDR2 SVGAGI, per germline. The CDR3 loop is CASSYSGQGNYGYTF. CDR3 DNA sequence: TGTGCCAGCAGTTACTCGGGACAGGGGAACTATGGCTACACCTTC.

About this clone itself: The sample has other DNA sequences that encode this CDR3 too. This chain uses TRBV6-5 with TRBJ1-4, with TRBD1 identical over 7 bases. The CDR3 extends over 14 amino acids. Germline CDR1 MNHEY, CDR2 SVGAGI. V was pared by 6 bases and J by 5 bases, with 6 bases of the junction left unmatched. DNA for the CDR3: TGTGCCAGCAGGACAGGGCCTGGAAATGAAAAACTGTTTTTT. Its translation is CASRTGPGNEKLFF.

This clone was recorded a few times. V and J are TRBV2 and TRBJ2-1, with a tentative D call TRBD1 (5 bases). CDR3 size: 12 residues. V was trimmed by 7 bases and J by 7 bases, leaving 11 bases between them. Germline CDR1 and CDR2: SNHLY and FYNNEI. The CDR3 DNA is TGTGCCAGCATGACAGTACCTAATGAGCAGTTCTTC. Translation: CASMTVPNEQFF.

The CDR3 sequence: CAWSPGEHQPQHF. The CDR3 coding sequence is TGTGCCTGGAGCCCAGGGGAGCATCAGCCCCAGCATTTT. This chain uses TRBV30 with TRBJ1-5; tentatively, D is TRBD1 (6 bases). This CDR3 contains 13 residues. V was cut by 3 bases and J by 5 bases, with 11 bases left in between. Germline CDR1 is GTSNPN and CDR2 is SVGIG (reference sequence).

The CDR3 DNA is TGTGCCACCAGTGACCCCGGCGGGTCTAGCACAGATACGCAGTATTTT. Its protein is CATSDPGGSSTDTQYF. The V gene is TRBV24-1, the J gene TRBJ2-3, with D possibly TRBD2 on 5 matching bases. Per germline, CDR1 KGHDR and CDR2 SFDVKD. The CDR3 loop spans 16 amino acids. Trimming stripped 4 bases from V and 0 bases from J, with 13 bases between.

The V and J genes are TRBV28 and TRBJ1-5; D perhaps matches TRBD1 (6 bases). The CDR3 length is 13 residues. CDR1 is MDHEN and CDR2 is SYDVKM in the germline V gene. Trimming removed 5 bases at V and 6 bases at J, with 11 bases between. Here the CDR3 DNA reads TGTGCCAGCAGTGGGTCCAGGGGTCAGCCCCAGCATTTT. This codes for CASSGSRGQPQHF.

V and J are TRBV7-9 and TRBJ1-2; D call uncertain. CDR1 is SEHNR, CDR2 FQNEAQ, per germline (reference sequence). The V gene lost 5 bases and the J gene lost 6 bases, with 10 bases spanning the gap. This CDR3 spans 12 amino acids. This chain's CDR3 is CASSPSTDGYTF. In DNA form, the CDR3 reads TGTGCCAGCAGCCCCTCGACGGATGGCTACACCTTC.

This rearrangement joins TRBV11-2 to TRBJ2-7; perhaps TRBD2 as D (6 bases). V lost 6 bases, J lost 3 bases, and 21 bases lay in between. Germline V gene sequence: CDR1 SGHAT, CDR2 FQNNGV. The CDR3 runs 16 residues. This CDR3 is CASRTTRGRTFYEQYF. CDR3 nucleotide sequence: TGTGCCAGCAGAACCACTCGGGGGAGAACCTTCTACGAGCAGTACTTC. Drawing the rest from reference TRBV11-2 and TRBJ2-7, the complete variable domain is EAGVAQSPRYKIIEKRQSVAFWCNPISGHATLYWYQQILGQGPKLLIQFQNNGVVDDSQLPKDRFSAERLKGVDSTLKIQPAKLEDSAVYLCASRTTRGRTFYEQYFGPGTRLTVT.

The rearrangement links TRBV29-1 to TRBJ2-1, with D perhaps TRBD1 or TRBD2 (5 bases each). CDR1 is SQVTM and CDR2 is ANQGSEA in the germline V gene. Trimming removed 6 bases from V and 5 bases from J, with 17 bases in between. This CDR3 region has 14 residues. For the CDR3, the DNA is TGCAGCGTGATGACCGGGACCACCAACAATGAGCAGTTCTTC. Translation: CSVMTGTTNNEQFF.

The chain employs TRBV3-1 (or the pseudogene TRBV3-2) and TRBJ1-3, with D possibly TRBD1 on 5 matching bases. V lost 1 base to trimming and J lost 3 bases, with 7 bases between them. The germline V gene encodes CDR1 LGHDT and CDR2 YNNKEL (reference sequence). CDR3 length equals 14 residues. The CDR3 protein is CASSQGDSGNTIYF. Written as DNA, the CDR3 is TGTGCCAGCAGCCAAGGAGACAGTGGAAACACCATATATTTT.

This clone was counted once. The rearrangement joins TRBV3-1 (or the pseudogene TRBV3-2) to TRBJ2-7, with 7 bases lining up with TRBD1. The germline gives CDR1 LGHDT, CDR2 YNNKEL (reference sequence). The CDR3 extends over 15 amino acids. V was clipped by 2 bases and J by 0 bases; unmatched bases: 4. This CDR3 reads CASSQWDSLSYEQYF. CDR3 nucleotides: TGTGCCAGCAGCCAATGGGACAGCCTCTCCTACGAGCAGTACTTC.

The chain is built from TRBV27 and TRBJ1-1, with 7 bases aligning to TRBD1. Looked up from germline, CDR1 is MNHEY and CDR2 is SMNVEV (reference sequence). With 10 bases clipped from V and 4 bases from J, the junction kept 9 bases outside the gene matches. This CDR3 has 13 amino acids. CDR3 nucleotides: TGTGCCACCCAAAACCCAGGGGGCACTGAAGCTTTCTTT. Amino acid sequence: CATQNPGGTEAFF.

This rearrangement joins TRBV5-1 to TRBJ2-5; no clear D. Trimming took off 1 base at V and 0 bases at J, with 7 bases between the two ends. The CDR3 has 14 amino acids. The germline gives CDR1 SGHRS, CDR2 YFSETQ. The CDR3, as DNA: TGCGCCAGCAGCTTGCTGGGGAACCAAGAGACCCAGTACTTC. Protein sequence: CASSLLGNQETQYF.

The genes are TRBV6-1 and TRBJ1-4, with a tentative D call TRBD1 (5 bases). Germline V lookup: CDR1 MNHNS, CDR2 SASEGT. Trimming pared 3 bases from V and 1 base from J, leaving 9 bases between. CDR3 length: 15 residues. DNA of the CDR3: TGTGCCAGCAGTGAGCAGGGTCTAACTAATGAAAAACTGTTTTTT. Translation: CASSEQGLTNEKLFF.

This clone occurred a few times. The V gene is TRBV7-6, the J gene TRBJ2-7, with D perhaps matching TRBD1 (5 bases). Between the trimmed V and J ends, which lost 1 base and 0 bases, there was a span of 13 bases. The CDR3 is made up of 16 amino acids. The germline V gene has CDR1 SGHVS and CDR2 FNYEAQ. Written as DNA, the CDR3 is TGTGCCAGCAGCTTAGGGTCGGCAGGGAACTCCTACGAGCAGTACTTC. Translated: CASSLGSAGNSYEQYF.

In its sample, this clone was seen once. This sequence joins TRBV6-5 and TRBJ2-3; 7 bases align to TRBD2. The length of the CDR3 is 13 residues. Germline CDR1 and CDR2: MNHEY and SVGAGI. V lost 6 bases to trimming and J lost 7 bases; unmatched junction nucleotides: 7. CDR3 coding DNA: TGTGCCAGCAGGCCGGGGGGTGCATATACGCAGTATTTT. This translates into CASRPGGAYTQYF.

This clone has just one count. The chain couples TRBV2 to TRBJ1-1, with TRBD1 as a possible D gene (5 bases). The CDR3 totals 12 residues. Germline V gene data show CDR1 as SNHLY and CDR2 as FYNNEI. V was trimmed by 8 bases and J by 3 bases, leaving 10 bases between them. The CDR3 loop reads CASGTGYTEAFF. The CDR3 DNA follows: TGTGCCAGCGGGACGGGGTACACTGAAGCTTTCTTT. Filled out from reference TRBV2 and TRBJ1-1, the complete variable domain reads EPEVTQTPSHQVTQMGQEVILRCVPISNHLYFYWYRQILGQKVEFLVSFYNNEISEKSEIFDDQFSVERPDGSNFTLKIRSTKLEDSAMYFCASGTGYTEAFFGQGTRLTVV.

V gene TRBV2 combines with J gene TRBJ2-3, with a tentative D call TRBD2 (6 bases). Trimming left V 7 bases short and J 4 bases short, with 15 bases between. The CDR3 runs 14 residues. CDR1 and CDR2 from the germline V gene are SNHLY and FYNNEI. The chain's CDR3 is CASTGIRRADTQYF. In DNA, the CDR3 is TGTGCCAGCACCGGGATCCGGAGGGCAGATACGCAGTATTTT.

The chain employs TRBV29-1 and TRBJ2-6; a possible D gene is TRBD1 (5 bases). CDR3 length: 15 residues. Germline values: CDR1 SQVTM, CDR2 ANQGSEA. V dropped 7 bases and J dropped 0 bases, with 13 bases sitting between them. The CDR3 DNA follows: TGCAGCGCGTCGCTAGGGGTCTCTGGGGCCAACGTCCTGACTTTC. Residues: CSASLGVSGANVLTF.

This chain links TRBV5-7 with TRBJ2-1; TRBD2 aligns across 7 bases. TRBV5-7 is treated as an ORF (open reading frame) with a function not yet certain. The CDR3 is 13 residues long. V lost 0 bases to trimming and J lost 12 bases; unmatched junction nucleotides: 6. CDR3 nucleotide sequence: TGTGCCAGCAGCTTGGAACCCGCTAGCGGGCAGTTCTTC. Protein sequence: CASSLEPASGQFF.

This sequence joins TRBV19 and TRBJ1-1, with unresolved D. V shed 2 bases and J shed 1 base, with 8 bases lying between them. Germline V gene sequence: CDR1 LNHDA, CDR2 SQIVND (reference sequence). The length of the CDR3 is 14 residues. CDR3 in DNA: TGTGCCAGTAGTATAATAGCGGGGAACACTGAAGCTTTCTTT. It translates to CASSIIAGNTEAFF.